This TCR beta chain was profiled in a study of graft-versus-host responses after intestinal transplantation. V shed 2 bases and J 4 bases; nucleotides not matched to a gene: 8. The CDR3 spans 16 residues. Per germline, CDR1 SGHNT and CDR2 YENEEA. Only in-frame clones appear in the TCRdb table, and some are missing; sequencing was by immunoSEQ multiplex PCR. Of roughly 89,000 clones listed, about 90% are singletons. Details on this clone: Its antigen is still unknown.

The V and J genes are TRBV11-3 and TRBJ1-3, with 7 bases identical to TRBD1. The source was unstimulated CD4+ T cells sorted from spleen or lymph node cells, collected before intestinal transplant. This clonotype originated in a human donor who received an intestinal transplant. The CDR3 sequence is CASSLYARGTGNTIYF. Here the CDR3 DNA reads TGTGCCAGCAGCTTATATGCCAGGGGGACCGGAAACACCATATATTTT.